This T cell receptor (beta chain) was captured in a study of cytomegalovirus exposure and HLA in healthy donors. Study outcomes and limitations: A later analysis reportedly found fewer N-insertions in an Asian-associated ancestry cluster than the approximately 670-donor mean. Donors were assumed by presence/absence analyses to have roughly uniform sequencing depth.

Researchers ran the PCR with 60 Vbeta and 13 Jbeta primers. Measured with immunoSEQ multiplex PCR; TCRdb has only the in-frame clones, and not every one. The data contain approximately 90,000 clones, around four fifths of them singletons. Remarks on this clone: The antigen is unknown.

Germline-derived CDR1 and CDR2 are SGHDT and YYEEEE. With V trimmed by 4 bases and J by 2 bases, 5 bases remained unmatched. The length of the CDR3 is 15 residues. The clonotype comes from a male donor in good health and CMV-seronegative. The sequenced material came from PBMCs. The chain carries TRBV5-6 and TRBJ2-3, with 9 nucleotides matching TRBD2. Written as DNA, the CDR3 is TGTGCCAGCAGCCCAAGACTAGCGGCCACAGATACGCAGTATTTT. Amino acid sequence: CASSPRLAATDTQYF. Together with reference TRBV5-6 and TRBJ2-3, the CDR3 gives the full variable domain: DAGVTQSPTHLIKTRGQQVTLRCSPKSGHDTVSWYQQALGQGPQFIFQYYEEEERQRGNFPDRFSGHQFPNYSSELNVNALLLGDSALYLCASSPRLAATDTQYFGPGTRLTVL.